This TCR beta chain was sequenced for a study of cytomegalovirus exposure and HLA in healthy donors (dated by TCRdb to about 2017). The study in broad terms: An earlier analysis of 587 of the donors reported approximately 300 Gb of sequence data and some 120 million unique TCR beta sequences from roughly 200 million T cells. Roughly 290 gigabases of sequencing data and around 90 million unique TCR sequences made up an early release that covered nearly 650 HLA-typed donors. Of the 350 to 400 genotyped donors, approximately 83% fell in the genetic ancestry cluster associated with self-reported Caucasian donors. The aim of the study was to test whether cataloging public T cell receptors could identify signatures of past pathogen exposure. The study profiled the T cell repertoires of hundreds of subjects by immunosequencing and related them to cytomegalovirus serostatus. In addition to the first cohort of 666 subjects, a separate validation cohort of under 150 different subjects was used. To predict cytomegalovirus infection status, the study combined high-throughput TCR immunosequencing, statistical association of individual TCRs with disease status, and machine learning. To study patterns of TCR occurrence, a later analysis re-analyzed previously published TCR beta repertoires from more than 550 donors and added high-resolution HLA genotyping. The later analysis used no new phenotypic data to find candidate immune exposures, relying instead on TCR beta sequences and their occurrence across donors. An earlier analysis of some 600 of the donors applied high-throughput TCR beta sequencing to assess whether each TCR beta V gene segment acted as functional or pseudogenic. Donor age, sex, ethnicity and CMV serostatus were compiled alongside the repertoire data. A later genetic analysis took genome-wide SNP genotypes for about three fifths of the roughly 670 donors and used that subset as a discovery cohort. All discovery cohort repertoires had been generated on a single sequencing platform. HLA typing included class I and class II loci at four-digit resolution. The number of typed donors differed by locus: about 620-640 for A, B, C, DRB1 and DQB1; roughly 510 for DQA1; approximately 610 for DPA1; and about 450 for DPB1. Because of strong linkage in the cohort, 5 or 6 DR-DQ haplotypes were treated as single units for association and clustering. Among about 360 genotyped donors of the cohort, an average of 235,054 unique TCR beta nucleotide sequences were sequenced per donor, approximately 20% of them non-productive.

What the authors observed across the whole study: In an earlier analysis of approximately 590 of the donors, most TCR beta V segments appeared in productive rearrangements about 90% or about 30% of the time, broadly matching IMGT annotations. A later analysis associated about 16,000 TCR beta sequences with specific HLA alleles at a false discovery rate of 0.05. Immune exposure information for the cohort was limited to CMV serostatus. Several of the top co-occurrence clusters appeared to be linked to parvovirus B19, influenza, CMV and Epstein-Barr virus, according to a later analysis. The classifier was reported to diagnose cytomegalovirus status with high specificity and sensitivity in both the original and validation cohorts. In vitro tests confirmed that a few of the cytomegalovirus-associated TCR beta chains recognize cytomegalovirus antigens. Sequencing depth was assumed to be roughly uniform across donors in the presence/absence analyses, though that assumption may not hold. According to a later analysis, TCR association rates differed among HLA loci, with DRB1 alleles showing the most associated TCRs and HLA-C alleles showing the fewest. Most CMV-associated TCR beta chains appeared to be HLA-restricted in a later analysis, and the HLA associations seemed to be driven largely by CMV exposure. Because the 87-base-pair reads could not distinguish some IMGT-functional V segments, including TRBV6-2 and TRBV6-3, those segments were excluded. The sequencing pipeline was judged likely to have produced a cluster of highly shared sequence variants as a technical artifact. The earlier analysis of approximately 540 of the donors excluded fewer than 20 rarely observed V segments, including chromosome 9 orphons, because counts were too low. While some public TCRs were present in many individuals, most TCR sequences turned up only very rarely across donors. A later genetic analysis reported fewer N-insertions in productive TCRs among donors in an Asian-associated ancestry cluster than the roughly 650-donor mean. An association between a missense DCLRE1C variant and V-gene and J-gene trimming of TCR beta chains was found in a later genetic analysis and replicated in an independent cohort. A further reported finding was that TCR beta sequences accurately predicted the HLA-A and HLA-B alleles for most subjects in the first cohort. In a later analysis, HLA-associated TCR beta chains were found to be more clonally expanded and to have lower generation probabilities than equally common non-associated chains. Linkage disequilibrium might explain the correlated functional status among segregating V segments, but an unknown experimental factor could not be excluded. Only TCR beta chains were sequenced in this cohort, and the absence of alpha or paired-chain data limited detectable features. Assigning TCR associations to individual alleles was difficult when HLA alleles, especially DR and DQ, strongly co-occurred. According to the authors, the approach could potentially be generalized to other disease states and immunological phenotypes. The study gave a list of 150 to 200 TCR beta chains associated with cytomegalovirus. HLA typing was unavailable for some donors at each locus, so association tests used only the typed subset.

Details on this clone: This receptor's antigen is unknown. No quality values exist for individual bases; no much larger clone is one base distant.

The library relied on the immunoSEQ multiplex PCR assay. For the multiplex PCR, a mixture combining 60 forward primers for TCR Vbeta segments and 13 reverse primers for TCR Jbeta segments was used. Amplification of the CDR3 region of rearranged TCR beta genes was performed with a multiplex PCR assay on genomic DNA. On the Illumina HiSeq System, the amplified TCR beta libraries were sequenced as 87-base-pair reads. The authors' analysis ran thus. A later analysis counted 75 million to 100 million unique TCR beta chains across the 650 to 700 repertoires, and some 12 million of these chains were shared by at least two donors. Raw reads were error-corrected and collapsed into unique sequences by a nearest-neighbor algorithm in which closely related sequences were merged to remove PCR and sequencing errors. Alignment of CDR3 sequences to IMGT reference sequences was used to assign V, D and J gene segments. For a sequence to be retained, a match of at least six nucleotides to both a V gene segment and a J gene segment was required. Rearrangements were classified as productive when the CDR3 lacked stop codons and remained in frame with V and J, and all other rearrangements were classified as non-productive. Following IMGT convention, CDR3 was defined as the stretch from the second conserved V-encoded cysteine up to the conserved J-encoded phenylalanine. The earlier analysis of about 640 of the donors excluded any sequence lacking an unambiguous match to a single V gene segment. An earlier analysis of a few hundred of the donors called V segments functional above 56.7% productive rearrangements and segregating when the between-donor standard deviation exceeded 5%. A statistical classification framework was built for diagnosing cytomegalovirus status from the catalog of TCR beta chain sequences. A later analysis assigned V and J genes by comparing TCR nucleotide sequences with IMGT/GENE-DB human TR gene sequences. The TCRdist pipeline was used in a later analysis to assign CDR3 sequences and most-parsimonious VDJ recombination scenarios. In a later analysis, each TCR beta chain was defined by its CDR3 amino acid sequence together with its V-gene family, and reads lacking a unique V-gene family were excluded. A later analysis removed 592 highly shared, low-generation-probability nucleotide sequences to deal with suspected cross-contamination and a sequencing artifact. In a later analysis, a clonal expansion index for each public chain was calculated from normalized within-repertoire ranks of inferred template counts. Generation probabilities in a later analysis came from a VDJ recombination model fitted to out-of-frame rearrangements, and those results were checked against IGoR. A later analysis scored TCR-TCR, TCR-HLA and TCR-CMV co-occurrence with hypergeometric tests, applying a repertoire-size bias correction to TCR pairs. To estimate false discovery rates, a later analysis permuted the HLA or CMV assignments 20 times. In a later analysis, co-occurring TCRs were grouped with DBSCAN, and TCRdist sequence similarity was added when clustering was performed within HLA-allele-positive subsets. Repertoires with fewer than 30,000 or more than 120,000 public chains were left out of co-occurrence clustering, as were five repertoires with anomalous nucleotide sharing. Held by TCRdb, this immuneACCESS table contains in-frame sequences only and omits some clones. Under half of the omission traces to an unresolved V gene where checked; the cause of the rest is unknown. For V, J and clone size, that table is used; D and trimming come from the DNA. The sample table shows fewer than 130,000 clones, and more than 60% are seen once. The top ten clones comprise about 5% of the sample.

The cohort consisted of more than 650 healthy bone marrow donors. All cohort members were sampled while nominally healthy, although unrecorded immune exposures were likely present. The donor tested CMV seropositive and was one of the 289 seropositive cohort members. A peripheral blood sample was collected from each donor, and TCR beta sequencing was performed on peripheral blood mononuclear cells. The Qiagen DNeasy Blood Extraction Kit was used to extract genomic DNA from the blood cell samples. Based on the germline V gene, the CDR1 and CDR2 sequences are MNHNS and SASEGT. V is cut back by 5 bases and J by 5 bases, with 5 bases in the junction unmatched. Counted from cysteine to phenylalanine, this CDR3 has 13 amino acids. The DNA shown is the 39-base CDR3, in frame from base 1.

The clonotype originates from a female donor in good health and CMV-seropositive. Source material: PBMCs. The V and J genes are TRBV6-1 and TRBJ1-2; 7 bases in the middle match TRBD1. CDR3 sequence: CASSPDREYGYTF. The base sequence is TGTGCCAGCAGTCCCGACAGGGAATATGGCTACACCTTC.